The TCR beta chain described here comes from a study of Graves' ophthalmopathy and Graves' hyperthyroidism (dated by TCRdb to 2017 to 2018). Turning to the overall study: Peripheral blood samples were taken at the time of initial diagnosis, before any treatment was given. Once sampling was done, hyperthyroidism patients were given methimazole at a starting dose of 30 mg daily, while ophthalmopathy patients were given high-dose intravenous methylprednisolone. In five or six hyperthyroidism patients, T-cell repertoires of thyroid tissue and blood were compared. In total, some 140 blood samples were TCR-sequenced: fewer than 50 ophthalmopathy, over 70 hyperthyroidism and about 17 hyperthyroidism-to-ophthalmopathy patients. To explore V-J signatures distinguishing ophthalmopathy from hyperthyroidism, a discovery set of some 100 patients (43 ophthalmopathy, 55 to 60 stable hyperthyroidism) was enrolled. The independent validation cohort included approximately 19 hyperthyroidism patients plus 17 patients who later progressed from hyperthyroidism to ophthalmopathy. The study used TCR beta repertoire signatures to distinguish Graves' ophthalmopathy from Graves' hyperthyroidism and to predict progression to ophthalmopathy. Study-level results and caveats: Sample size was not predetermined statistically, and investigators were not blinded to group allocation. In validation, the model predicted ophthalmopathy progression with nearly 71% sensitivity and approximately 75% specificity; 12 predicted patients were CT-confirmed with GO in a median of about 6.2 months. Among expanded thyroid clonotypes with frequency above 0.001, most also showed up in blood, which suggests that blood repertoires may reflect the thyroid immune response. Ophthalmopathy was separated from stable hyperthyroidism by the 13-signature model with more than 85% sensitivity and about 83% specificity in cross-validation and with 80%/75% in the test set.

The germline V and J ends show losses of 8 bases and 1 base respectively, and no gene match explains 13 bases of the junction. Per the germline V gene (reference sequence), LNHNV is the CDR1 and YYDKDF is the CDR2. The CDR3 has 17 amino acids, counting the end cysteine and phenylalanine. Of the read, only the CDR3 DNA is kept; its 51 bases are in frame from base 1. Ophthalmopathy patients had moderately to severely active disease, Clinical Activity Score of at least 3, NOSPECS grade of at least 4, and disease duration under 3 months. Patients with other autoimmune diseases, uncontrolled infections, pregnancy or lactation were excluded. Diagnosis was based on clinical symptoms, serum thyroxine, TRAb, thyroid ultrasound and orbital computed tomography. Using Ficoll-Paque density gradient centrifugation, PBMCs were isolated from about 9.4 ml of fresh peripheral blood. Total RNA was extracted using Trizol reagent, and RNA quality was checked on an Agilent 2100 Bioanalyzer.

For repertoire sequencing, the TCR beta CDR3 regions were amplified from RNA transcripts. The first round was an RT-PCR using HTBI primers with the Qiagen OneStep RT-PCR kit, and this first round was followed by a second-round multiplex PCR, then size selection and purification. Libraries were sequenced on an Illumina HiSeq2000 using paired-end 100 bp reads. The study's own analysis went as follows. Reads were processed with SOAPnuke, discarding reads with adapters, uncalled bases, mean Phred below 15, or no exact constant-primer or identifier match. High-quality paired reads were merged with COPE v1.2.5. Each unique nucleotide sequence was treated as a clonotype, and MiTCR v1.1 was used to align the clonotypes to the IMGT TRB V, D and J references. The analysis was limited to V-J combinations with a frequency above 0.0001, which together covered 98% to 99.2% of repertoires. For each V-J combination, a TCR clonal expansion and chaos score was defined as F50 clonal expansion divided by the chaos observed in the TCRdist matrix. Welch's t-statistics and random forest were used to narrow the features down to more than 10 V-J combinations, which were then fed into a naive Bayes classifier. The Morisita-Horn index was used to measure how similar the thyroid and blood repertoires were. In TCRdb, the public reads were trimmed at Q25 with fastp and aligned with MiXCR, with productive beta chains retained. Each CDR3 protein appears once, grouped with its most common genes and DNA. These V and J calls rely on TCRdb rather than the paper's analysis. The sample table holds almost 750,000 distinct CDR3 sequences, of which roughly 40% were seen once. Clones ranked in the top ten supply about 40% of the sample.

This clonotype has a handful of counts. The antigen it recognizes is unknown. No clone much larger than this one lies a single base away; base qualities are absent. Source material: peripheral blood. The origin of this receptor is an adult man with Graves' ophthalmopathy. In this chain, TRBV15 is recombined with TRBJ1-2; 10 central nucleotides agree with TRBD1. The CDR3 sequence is CATDSVGTGVVNYGYTF. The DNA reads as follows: TGTGCCACCGACTCCGTTGGGACAGGGGTGGTTAACTATGGCTACACCTTC.